Listed below are T cell receptor beta chains from one sample, sequenced in a study of T cell responses to AZD1222 COVID-19 vaccine. Method: immunoSEQ multiplex PCR; TCRdb's copy keeps in-frame clones and lacks some. The data hold about 140,000 clones, with nearly 95% observed a single time. The sample consisted of peripheral blood, taken 28 days after the second AZD1222 dose. The receptors here all came from an adult who received the AZD1222 COVID-19 vaccine. Each CDR3 is given with its conserved first and last residue. The order of the fields is V gene, D gene, J gene, clone size, CDR3 protein, CDR3 DNA. D genes are given only for firm matches. The size of a clone is reported for some rows only, either as once, few or many, or as a class for expanded clones.

v_call: TRBV9; d_call: -; j_call: TRBJ2-5; clone_size: -; cdr3_aa: CASSHGGGGETQYF; cdr3_nt: TGTGCCAGCAGTCACGGCGGAGGGGGGGAGACCCAGTACTTC
v_call: TRBV19; d_call: -; j_call: TRBJ2-2; clone_size: -; cdr3_aa: CASSTYRDTGELFF; cdr3_nt: TGTGCCAGTAGTACGTACAGGGACACCGGGGAGCTGTTTTTT
v_call: TRBV18; d_call: TRBD2; j_call: TRBJ2-3; clone_size: -; cdr3_aa: CASSPMGSASGEFADTQYF; cdr3_nt: TGTGCCAGCTCACCAATGGGGTCGGCTAGCGGGGAATTCGCAGATACGCAGTATTTT
v_call: TRBV10-2; d_call: TRBD1; j_call: TRBJ1-5; clone_size: -; cdr3_aa: CASKGQGVEPQHF; cdr3_nt: TGCGCCAGTAAGGGACAGGGTGTCGAGCCCCAGCATTTT
v_call: TRBV28; d_call: -; j_call: TRBJ1-6; clone_size: -; cdr3_aa: CASSLKGVRGNSPLHF; cdr3_nt: TGTGCCAGCAGTCTTAAGGGTGTTAGGGGTAATTCACCCCTCCACTTT
v_call: TRBV2; d_call: -; j_call: TRBJ2-7; clone_size: few; cdr3_aa: CATATGGRPYEQYF; cdr3_nt: TGTGCCACCGCAACCGGGGGCAGGCCCTACGAGCAGTACTTC
v_call: TRBV7-2; d_call: -; j_call: TRBJ1-1; clone_size: -; cdr3_aa: CASSLEGTLNTEAFF; cdr3_nt: TGTGCCAGCAGCTTAGAAGGGACACTGAACACTGAAGCTTTCTTT
v_call: TRBV7-2; d_call: -; j_call: TRBJ1-3; clone_size: -; cdr3_aa: CASSHLQGRGNTIYF; cdr3_nt: TGTGCCAGCAGCCATCTACAGGGACGTGGAAACACCATATATTTT
v_call: TRBV28; d_call: -; j_call: TRBJ1-5; clone_size: -; cdr3_aa: CASSSPNQPQHF; cdr3_nt: TGTGCCAGCAGTTCCCCTAATCAGCCCCAGCATTTT
v_call: TRBV27; d_call: -; j_call: TRBJ1-5; clone_size: once; cdr3_aa: CASRMTLGNQPQHF; cdr3_nt: TGTGCCAGCAGGATGACACTGGGCAATCAGCCCCAGCATTTT
v_call: TRBV9; d_call: -; j_call: TRBJ1-4; clone_size: -; cdr3_aa: CASSVGVSQNEKLFF; cdr3_nt: TGTGCCAGCAGCGTAGGGGTCAGCCAGAATGAAAAACTGTTTTTT